This TCR beta chain is from a study of control samples from healthy donors and cancer patients. The V end lost 0 bases, the J end lost 7 bases, and 18 bases lay between the germline ends. This CDR3 is built from 16 residues. Germline-derived CDR1 and CDR2 are KGHSH and LQKENI. The protocol was immunoSEQ multiplex PCR, while the TCRdb copy is restricted to in-frame clones and leaves out a portion. This table has under 450,000 clones, approximately 92% appearing once. Sequenced material: PBMCs. This clonotype originated in a middle-aged man with head and neck cancer. The chain links TRBV18 to TRBJ1-2, with a weak D call TRBD1 (5 bases). The CDR3 DNA follows: TGTGCCAGCTCACCACCTAATGATGGGGACGCGTCTGGCTACACCTTC. It translates to CASSPPNDGDASGYTF.